This record concerns one T cell receptor beta chain sequence. This sample was included in a study of T cell responses to AZD1222 COVID-19 vaccine. TCRdb's copy holds only in-frame clones and misses some; the assay was immunoSEQ multiplex PCR. The sample consists of 40,000 to 60,000 clones, 70% to 90% of them appearing once. CDR1 is SGHRS and CDR2 is YFSETQ in the germline V gene. With V trimmed by 4 bases and J by 5 bases, 8 bases remained unmatched. This CDR3 has 14 amino acids. This material consisted of peripheral blood, taken 28 days after the second AZD1222 dose. The receptor was isolated from an adult who received the AZD1222 COVID-19 vaccine. The chain is built from TRBV5-1 and TRBJ2-7; the match to TRBD1 covers 8 bases. The CDR3 loop reads CASSLWTGTDEQYF. The CDR3 bases are TGCGCCAGCAGCCTCTGGACAGGGACCGACGAGCAGTACTTC. Looking up the rest from reference TRBV5-1 and TRBJ2-7 gives the full variable domain: KAGVTQTPRYLIKTRGQQVTLSCSPISGHRSVSWYQQTPGQGLQFLFEYFSETQRNKGNFPGRFSGRQFSNSRSEMNVSTLELGDSALYLCASSLWTGTDEQYFGPGTRLTVT.